The source of this TCR beta chain is a study of radiotherapy plus CTLA-4 blockade in lung cancer. On the study more broadly: Objective responses arose in approximately 19% of patients, and under 40% experienced disease control. Whole-study findings and limits: In blood, TCR clones derived from the tumor expanded after radiotherapy plus ipilimumab.

A word on this clone: Its matching antigen is unknown.

V shed 11 bases, J shed 5 bases, and the junction held 7 bases outside the gene matches. Germline lookup yields CDR1 MNHNY and CDR2 SVGAGI (reference sequence). The CDR3 has 12 residues. Clones were sequenced by immunoSEQ multiplex PCR, and TCRdb holds only the in-frame ones, with some missing. The sample holds about 98,000 clones, 82% seen once. Those patients who had chemo-refractory metastatic non-small-cell lung cancer were given focal radiation along with CTLA-4 blockade through ipilimumab. The sample was peripheral blood, taken from a patient treated with radiotherapy plus ipilimumab. This clonotype was obtained from a human donor with non-small cell lung cancer who had a partial response to radiotherapy plus ipilimumab. The chain carries TRBV6-6 and TRBJ2-7; 9 nucleotides agree with TRBD1. The CDR3 nucleotides are TGTGCCGTCGGGACAGGGTTCCACGAGCAGTACTTC. This sequence encodes CAVGTGFHEQYF.